This section outlines one TCR beta chain sequence together with its context. V was shortened by 2 bases and J by 0 bases, with 17 bases between the two germline ends. This CDR3 has 19 residues. The protocol was immunoSEQ multiplex PCR, while the TCRdb copy is restricted to in-frame clones and leaves out a portion. The table records some 300,000 clones, 90% of them present only once. This record belongs to a study of blood T cell repertoires in COVID-19. Sequenced material: peripheral blood. This chain joins TRBV6-7 and TRBJ2-6, with D maybe TRBD1 (6 bases). TRBV6-7 qualifies as an ORF whose function is uncertain. The TCR sequence derives from a woman between 45 and 65 years old with COVID-19, enrolled during active disease. CDR3 protein: CASSYVGGQRRSGANVLTF. For the CDR3, the DNA is TGTGCCAGCAGTTACGTTGGTGGACAGCGGCGCTCTGGGGCCAACGTCCTGACTTTC.